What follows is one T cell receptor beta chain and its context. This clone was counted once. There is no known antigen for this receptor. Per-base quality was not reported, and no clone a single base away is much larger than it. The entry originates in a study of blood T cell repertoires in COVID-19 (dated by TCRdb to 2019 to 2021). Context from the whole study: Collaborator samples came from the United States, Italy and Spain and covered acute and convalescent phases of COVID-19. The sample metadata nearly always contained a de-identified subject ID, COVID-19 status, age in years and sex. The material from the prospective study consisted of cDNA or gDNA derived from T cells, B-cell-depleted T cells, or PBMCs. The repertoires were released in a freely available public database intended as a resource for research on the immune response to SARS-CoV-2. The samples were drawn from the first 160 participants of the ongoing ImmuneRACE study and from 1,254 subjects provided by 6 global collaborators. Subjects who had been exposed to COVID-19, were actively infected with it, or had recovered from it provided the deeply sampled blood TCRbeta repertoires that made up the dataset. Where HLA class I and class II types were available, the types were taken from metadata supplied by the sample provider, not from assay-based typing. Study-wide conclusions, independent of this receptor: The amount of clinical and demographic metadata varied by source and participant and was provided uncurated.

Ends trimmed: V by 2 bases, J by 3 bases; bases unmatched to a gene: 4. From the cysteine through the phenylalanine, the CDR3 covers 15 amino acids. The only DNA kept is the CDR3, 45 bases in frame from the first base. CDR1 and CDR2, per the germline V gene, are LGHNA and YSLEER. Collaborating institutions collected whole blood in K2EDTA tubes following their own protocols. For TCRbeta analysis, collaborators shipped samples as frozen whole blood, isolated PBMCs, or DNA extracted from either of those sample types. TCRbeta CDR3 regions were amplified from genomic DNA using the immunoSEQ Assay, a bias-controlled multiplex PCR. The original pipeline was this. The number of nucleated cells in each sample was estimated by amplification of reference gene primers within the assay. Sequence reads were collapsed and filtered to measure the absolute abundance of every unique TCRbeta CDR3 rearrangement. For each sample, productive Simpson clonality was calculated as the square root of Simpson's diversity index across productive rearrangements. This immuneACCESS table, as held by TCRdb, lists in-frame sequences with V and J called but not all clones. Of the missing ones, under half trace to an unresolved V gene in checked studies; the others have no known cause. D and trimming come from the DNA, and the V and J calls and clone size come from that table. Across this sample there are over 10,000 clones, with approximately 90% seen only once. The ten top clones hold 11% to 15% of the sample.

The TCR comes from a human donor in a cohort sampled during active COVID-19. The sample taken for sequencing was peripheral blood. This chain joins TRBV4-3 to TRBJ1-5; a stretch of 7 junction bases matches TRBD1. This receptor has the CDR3 CASSQNTGANQPQHF. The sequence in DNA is TGCGCCAGCAGCCAAAATACAGGGGCCAATCAGCCCCAGCATTTT.